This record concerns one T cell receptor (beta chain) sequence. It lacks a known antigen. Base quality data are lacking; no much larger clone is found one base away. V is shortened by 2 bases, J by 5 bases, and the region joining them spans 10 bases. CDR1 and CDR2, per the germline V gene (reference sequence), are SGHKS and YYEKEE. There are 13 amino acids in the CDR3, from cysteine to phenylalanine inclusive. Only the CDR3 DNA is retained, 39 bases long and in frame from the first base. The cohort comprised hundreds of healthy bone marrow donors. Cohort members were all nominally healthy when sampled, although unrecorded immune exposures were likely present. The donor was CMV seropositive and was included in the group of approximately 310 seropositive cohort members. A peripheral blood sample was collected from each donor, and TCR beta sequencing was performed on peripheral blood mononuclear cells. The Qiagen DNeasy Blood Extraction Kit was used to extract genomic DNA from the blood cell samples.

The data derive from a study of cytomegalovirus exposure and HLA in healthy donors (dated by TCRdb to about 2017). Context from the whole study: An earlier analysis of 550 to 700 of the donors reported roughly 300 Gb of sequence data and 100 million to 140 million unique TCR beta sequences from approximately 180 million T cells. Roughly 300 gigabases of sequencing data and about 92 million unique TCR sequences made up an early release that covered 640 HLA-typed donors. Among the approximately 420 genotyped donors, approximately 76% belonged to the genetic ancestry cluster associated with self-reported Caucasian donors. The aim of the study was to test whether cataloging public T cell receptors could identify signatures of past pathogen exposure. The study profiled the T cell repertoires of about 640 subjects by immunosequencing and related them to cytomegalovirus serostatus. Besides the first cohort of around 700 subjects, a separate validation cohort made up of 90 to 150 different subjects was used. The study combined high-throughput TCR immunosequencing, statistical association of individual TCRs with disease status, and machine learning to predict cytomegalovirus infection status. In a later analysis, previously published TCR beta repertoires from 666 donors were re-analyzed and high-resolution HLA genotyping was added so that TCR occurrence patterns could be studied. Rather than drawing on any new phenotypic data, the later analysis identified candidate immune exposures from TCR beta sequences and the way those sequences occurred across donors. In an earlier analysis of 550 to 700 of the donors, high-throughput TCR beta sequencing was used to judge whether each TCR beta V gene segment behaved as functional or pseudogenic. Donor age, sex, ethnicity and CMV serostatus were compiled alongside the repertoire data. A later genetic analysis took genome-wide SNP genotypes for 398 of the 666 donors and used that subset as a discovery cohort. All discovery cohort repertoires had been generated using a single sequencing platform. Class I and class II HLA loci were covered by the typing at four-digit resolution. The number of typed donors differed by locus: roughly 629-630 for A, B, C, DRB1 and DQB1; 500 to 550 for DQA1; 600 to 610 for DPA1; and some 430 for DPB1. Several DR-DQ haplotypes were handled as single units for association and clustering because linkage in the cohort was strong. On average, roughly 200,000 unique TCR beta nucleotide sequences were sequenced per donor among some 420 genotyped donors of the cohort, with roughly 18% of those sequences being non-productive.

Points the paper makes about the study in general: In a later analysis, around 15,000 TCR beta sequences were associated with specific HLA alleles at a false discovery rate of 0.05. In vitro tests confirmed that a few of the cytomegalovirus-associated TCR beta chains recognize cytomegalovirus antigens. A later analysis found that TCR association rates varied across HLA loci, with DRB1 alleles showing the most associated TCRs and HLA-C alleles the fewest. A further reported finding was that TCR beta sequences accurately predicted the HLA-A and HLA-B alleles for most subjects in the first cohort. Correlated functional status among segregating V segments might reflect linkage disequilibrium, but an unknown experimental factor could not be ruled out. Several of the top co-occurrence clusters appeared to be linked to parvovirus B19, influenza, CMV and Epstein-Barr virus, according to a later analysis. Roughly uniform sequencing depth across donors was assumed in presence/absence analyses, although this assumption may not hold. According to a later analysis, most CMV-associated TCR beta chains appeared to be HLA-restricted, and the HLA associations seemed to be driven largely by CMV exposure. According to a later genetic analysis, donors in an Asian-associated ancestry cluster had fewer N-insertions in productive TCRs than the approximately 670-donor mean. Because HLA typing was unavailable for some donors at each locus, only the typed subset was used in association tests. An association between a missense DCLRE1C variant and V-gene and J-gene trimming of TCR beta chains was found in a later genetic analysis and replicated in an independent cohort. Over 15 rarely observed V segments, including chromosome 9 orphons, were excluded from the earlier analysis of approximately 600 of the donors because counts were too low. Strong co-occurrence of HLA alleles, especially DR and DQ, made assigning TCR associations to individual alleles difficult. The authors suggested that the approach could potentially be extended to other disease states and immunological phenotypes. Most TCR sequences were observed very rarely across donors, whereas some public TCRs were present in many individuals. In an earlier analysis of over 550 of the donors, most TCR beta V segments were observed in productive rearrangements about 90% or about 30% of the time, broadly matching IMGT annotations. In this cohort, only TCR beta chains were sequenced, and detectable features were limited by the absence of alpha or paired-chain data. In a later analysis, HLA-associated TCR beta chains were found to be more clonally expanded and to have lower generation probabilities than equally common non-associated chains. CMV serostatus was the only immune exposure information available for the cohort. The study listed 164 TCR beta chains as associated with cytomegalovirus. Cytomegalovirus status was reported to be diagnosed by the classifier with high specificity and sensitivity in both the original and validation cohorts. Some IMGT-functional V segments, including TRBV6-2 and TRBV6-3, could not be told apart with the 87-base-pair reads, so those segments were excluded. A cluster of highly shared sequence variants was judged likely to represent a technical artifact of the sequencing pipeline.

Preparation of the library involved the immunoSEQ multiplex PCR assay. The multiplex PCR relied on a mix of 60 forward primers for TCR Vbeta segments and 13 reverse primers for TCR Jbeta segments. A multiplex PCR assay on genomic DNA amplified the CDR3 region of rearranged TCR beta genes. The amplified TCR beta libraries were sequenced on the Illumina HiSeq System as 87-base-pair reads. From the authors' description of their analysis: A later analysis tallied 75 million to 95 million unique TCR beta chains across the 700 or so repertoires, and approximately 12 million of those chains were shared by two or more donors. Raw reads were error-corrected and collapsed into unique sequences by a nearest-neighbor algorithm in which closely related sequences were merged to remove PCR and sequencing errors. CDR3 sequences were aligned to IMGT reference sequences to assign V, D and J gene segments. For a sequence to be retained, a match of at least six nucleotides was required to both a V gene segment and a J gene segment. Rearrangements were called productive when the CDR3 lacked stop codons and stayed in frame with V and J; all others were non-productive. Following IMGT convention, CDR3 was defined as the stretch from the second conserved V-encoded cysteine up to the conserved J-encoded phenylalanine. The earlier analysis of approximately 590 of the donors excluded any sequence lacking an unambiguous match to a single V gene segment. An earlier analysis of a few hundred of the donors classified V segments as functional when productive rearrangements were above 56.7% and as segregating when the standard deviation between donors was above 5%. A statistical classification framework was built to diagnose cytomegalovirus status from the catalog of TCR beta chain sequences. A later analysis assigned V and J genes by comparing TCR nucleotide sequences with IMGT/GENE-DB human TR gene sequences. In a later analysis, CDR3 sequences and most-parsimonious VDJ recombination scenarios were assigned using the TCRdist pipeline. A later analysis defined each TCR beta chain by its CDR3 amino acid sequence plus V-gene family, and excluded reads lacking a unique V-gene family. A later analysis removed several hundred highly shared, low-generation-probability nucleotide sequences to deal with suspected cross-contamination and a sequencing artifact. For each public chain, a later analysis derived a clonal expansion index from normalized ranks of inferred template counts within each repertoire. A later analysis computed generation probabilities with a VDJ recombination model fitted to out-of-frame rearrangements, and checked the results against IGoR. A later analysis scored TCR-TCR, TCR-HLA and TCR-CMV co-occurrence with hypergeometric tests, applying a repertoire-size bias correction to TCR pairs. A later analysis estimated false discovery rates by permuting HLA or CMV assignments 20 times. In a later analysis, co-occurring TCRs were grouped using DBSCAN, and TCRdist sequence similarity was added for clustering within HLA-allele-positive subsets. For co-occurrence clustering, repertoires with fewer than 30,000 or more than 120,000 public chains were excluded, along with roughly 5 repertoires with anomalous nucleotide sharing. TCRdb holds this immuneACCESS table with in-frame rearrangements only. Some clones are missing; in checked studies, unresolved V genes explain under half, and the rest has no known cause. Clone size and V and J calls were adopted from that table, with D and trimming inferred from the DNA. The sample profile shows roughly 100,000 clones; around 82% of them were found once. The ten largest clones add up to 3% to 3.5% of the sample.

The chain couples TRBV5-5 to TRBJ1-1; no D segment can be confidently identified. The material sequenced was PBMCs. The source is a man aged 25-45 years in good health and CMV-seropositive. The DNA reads TGTGCCAGCAGCTTCGGGGTGTTAACTGAAGCTTTCTTT. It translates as CASSFGVLTEAFF.